Following are 19 T cell receptor beta chains from one sample sequenced in a study of blood T cell repertoires in COVID-19. The protocol was immunoSEQ multiplex PCR, while the TCRdb copy is restricted to in-frame clones and leaves out a portion. The table shows about 250,000 clones, with 88% occurring only once. Sample: peripheral blood. Receptor source: a man aged 80 or over with acute or convalescent COVID-19.

In its sample, this clone was seen once. The chain employs TRBV2 and TRBJ1-1, with a weak D call TRBD1 (6 bases). The V gene's germline CDR1 is SNHLY and CDR2 FYNNEI. The CDR3 is 13 amino acids. Trimming took 5 bases from V and 4 from J, leaving 11 bases between them. Here the CDR3 DNA reads TGTGCCAGCAGTAACAGGGAGGGCACTGAAGCTTTCTTT. This gives the protein CASSNREGTEAFF. The variable domain in full, with the rest retrieved from reference TRBV2 and TRBJ1-1, is EPEVTQTPSHQVTQMGQEVILRCVPISNHLYFYWYRQILGQKVEFLVSFYNNEISEKSEIFDDQFSVERPDGSNFTLKIRSTKLEDSAMYFCASSNREGTEAFFGQGTRLTVV.

V usage is TRBV28 and J usage is TRBJ1-2, with 7 bases matching TRBD1. Germline trimming cut 5 bases from V and 8 bases from J; bases unmatched to any gene: 5. The CDR3 has 12 amino acids. Per the germline V gene, CDR1 is MDHEN and CDR2 is SYDVKM. CDR3 residues: CASSLTGVGYTF. DNA for the CDR3: TGTGCCAGCAGTCTTACAGGGGTGGGCTACACCTTC.

This chain joins TRBV28 and TRBJ2-7; 11 bases map to TRBD1. Germline values: CDR1 MDHEN, CDR2 SYDVKM. The CDR3 spans 15 residues. V was pared by 7 bases and J by 3 bases, with 8 bases of the junction left unmatched. The CDR3 region has the DNA TGTGCCAGCACCCAAGAGGGGACAGGGGGCTACGAGCAGTACTTC. Its translation is CASTQEGTGGYEQYF.

The chain combines TRBV5-1 with TRBJ2-7; the D gene is possibly TRBD1 (5 bases). This CDR3 is 14 amino acids long. Per germline, CDR1 SGHRS and CDR2 YFSETQ. Trimming left V 4 bases short and J 4 bases short, with 15 bases between. The CDR3 bases are TGCGCCAGCAGCCCCTGGACAACGACTTACGAGCAGTACTTC. Protein sequence: CASSPWTTTYEQYF. Full variable domain (rest looked up from reference TRBV5-1 and TRBJ2-7): KAGVTQTPRYLIKTRGQQVTLSCSPISGHRSVSWYQQTPGQGLQFLFEYFSETQRNKGNFPGRFSGRQFSNSRSEMNVSTLELGDSALYLCASSPWTTTYEQYFGPGTRLTVT.

In nucleotides, the CDR3 is TGTGCCAGCAGCCGTAGACAGGGGTCCTACAATGAGCAGTTCTTC. Amino acids: CASSRRQGSYNEQFF. The chain uses TRBV11-1 and TRBJ2-1; 8 positions match TRBD1. The CDR3 is made up of 15 amino acids. V trimming: 5 bases; J trimming: 1 base; junction bases outside the gene matches: 4. In germline, CDR1 is SGHAT, CDR2 FQDESV (reference sequence).

V is TRBV19 and J is TRBJ2-1, with D hard to call. CDR3 length: 14 residues. The germline CDR1 and CDR2 sequences are LNHDA and SQIVND (reference sequence). The ends were cut back, 3 bases at V and 4 bases at J, with 10 bases in the middle. The CDR3 nucleotides read TGTGCCAGTAGTATTCCGGCGGCGTACAATGAGCAGTTCTTC. It is translated as CASSIPAAYNEQFF.

A single count supports this clone. The chain couples TRBV7-8 to TRBJ1-4, with D hard to call. The V gene's germline CDR1 is SGHVS and CDR2 FQNEAQ. The ends were cut back, 5 bases at V and 5 bases at J, with 12 bases in the middle. The CDR3 is 14 amino acids. The chain's CDR3 is CASSLRRPNEKLFF. The CDR3 DNA sequence: TGTGCCAGCAGCCTGAGGAGGCCGAATGAAAAACTGTTTTTT.

V usage is TRBV5-1 and J usage is TRBJ2-1; 13 positions match TRBD2. Germline CDR1 is SGHRS and CDR2 is YFSETQ. V shed 1 base, J shed 11 bases, and the junction held 3 bases outside the gene matches. The CDR3 is made up of 14 amino acids. CDR3 coding DNA: TGCGCCAGCAGCTTGACTAGCGGGGGGGCCAAGCAGTTCTTC. Its translation is CASSLTSGGAKQFF.

This sequence joins TRBV7-2 and TRBJ2-1; TRBD2 matches 7 bases. This CDR3 region has 15 residues. CDR1 and CDR2 (germline): SGHTA, FQGNSA. The J segment lost 6 bases and the V segment lost 4 bases, leaving 9 bases of the junction unmatched. The DNA of the CDR3 is TGTGCCAGCAGCTGGGGAGGGTCGGGGGGCAATGAGCAGTTCTTC. Protein: CASSWGGSGGNEQFF.

The chain recombines TRBV19 with TRBJ1-2, with D unclear. The V end was cut by 3 bases, the J end by 8 bases, with 19 bases between. Per germline, CDR1 LNHDA and CDR2 SQIVND (reference sequence). This CDR3 contains 15 residues. CDR3 in amino acids: CASSIGTANRLGYTF. The CDR3 nucleotides are TGTGCCAGTAGTATCGGTACAGCAAACCGGTTAGGCTACACCTTC.

J is TRBJ1-1 and V is TRBV28, with D unclear. CDR1 and CDR2 (germline): MDHEN, SYDVKM. Trimming pared 2 bases from V and 1 base from J, leaving 8 bases between. This CDR3 comprises 14 residues. CDR3 coding DNA: TGTGCCAGCAGTTTACTGCGAGGGAACACTGAAGCTTTCTTT. Translation: CASSLLRGNTEAFF.

This clone was seen only a few times. The J gene is TRBJ2-7, the V gene TRBV18, with D possibly matching TRBD1 (5 bases). The CDR3 is 13 residues long. Trimming left V 4 bases short and J 3 bases short, with 10 bases between. CDR1 and CDR2 (germline): KGHSH, LQKENI. Here the CDR3 DNA reads TGTGCCAGCTCACAAGGACACATCTACGAGCAGTACTTC. Protein product: CASSQGHIYEQYF.

In this sample, this clone turned up a few times. The chain links TRBV19 to TRBJ1-1, with unresolved D. V shed 6 bases and J shed 5 bases, with 16 bases lying between them. The CDR3 consists of 14 residues. Germline V CDR1 and CDR2: LNHDA, SQIVND (reference sequence). This chain's CDR3 is CASRGRNLGTEAFF. The CDR3 region has the DNA TGTGCCAGTAGAGGGAGGAATTTGGGGACTGAAGCTTTCTTT.

This sequence joins TRBV11-2 and TRBJ2-1; TRBD2 matches 7 bases. The CDR3 extends over 13 amino acids. The V gene end was trimmed by 7 bases and the J gene end by 3 bases; junction bases not matched to a gene: 3. CDR1 and CDR2 from the germline V gene are SGHAT and FQNNGV. The CDR3 bases are TGTGCCAGCAAAAGCGGGGTCTACAATGAGCAGTTCTTC. It encodes CASKSGVYNEQFF.

The J gene is TRBJ1-4, the V gene TRBV5-1; D remains ambiguous. V was pared by 4 bases and J by 1 base, with 5 bases between. Germline CDR1 SGHRS, CDR2 YFSETQ. This CDR3 is 13 amino acids long. The CDR3 loop is CASSPITNEKLFF. CDR3 bases: TGCGCCAGCAGCCCAATAACTAATGAAAAACTGTTTTTT.

This sequence joins TRBV19 and TRBJ2-3; a weak D match, TRBD1 (5 bases). Germline V lookup: CDR1 LNHDA, CDR2 SQIVND (reference sequence). V was shortened by 5 bases and J by 5 bases, with 14 bases between the two germline ends. The CDR3 length is 14 residues. In DNA, the CDR3 is TGTGCCAGTAGTCCTCGGACATTCGGAGATACGCAGTATTTT. Translating gives CASSPRTFGDTQYF.

The chain joins TRBV6-5 to TRBJ1-1; D might be TRBD1 (5 bases). The length of the CDR3 is 15 residues. CDR1 MNHEY and CDR2 SVGAGI come from the germline V gene. Trimming shortened V by 6 bases and J by 0 bases, and 14 bases separated the two germline ends. The CDR3 is CASRRNFRVNTEAFF. DNA for the CDR3: TGTGCCAGCAGACGTAATTTCAGGGTGAACACTGAAGCTTTCTTT.

About this clone itself: The sample has other DNA sequences that encode this CDR3 too. The gene calls are TRBV5-1 and TRBJ2-5, with 7 bases matching TRBD1. The CDR3 is made up of 13 amino acids. With 0 bases clipped from V and 5 bases from J, the junction kept 1 base outside the gene matches. Germline V gives CDR1 SGHRS, CDR2 YFSETQ. CDR3 in amino acids: CASSLGRGETQYF. The CDR3 bases are TGCGCCAGCAGCTTGGGCAGGGGGGAGACCCAGTACTTC.

This sequence joins TRBV24-1 and TRBJ1-3; D is unresolved. The CDR3 runs 15 residues. CDR1 is KGHDR, CDR2 SFDVKD, per germline. The germline V and J ends were trimmed by 3 bases and 4 bases, with 12 bases remaining between them. For the CDR3, the DNA is TGTGCCACCAGTGATCCCACCCCGGGGGGAAACACCATATATTTT. This codes for CATSDPTPGGNTIYF.